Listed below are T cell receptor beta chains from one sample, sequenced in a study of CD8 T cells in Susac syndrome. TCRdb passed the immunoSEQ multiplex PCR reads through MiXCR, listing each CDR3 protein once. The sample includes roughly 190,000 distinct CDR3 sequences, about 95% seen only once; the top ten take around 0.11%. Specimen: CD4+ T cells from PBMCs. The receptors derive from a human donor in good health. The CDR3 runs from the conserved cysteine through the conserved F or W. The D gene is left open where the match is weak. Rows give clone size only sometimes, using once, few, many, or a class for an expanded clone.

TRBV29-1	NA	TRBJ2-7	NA	CSVAQGGSAYEQYF	TGCAGCGTTGCACAGGGTGGCTCGGCCTACGAGCAGTACTTC
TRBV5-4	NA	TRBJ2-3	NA	CASSHGGASTDTQYF	TGTGCCAGCAGCCATGGTGGGGCTAGCACAGATACGCAGTATTTT
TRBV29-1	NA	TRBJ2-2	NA	CSAAWVERGELFF	TGCAGCGCCGCATGGGTAGAGCGTGGGGAGCTGTTTTTT
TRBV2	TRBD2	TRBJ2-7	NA	CASSVRTSGTYEQYF	TGTGCCAGCAGTGTTAGGACTAGCGGGACCTACGAGCAGTACTTC
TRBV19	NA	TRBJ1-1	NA	CASRAAAMNTEAFF	TGTGCCAGTAGGGCCGCAGCAATGAACACTGAAGCTTTCTTT
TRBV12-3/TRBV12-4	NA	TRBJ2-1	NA	CASSLDSSGTYNEQFF	TGTGCCAGCAGTTTAGACAGCAGCGGGACATACAATGAGCAGTTCTTC
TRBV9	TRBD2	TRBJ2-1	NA	CASSQRGLGYNEQFF	TGTGCCAGCAGCCAAAGAGGACTAGGGTACAATGAGCAGTTCTTC
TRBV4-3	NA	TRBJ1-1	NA	CASSQTGLLTEAFF	TGCGCCAGCAGCCAAACAGGGTTGCTCACTGAAGCTTTCTTT
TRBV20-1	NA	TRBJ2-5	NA	CSAHGLGGETQYF	TGCAGTGCCCATGGTCTGGGCGGAGAGACCCAGTACTTC
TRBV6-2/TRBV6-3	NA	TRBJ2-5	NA	CASTQEFKTQYF	TGTGCCAGCACCCAGGAATTCAAGACCCAGTACTTC
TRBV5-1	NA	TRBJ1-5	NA	CASSRALNQPQHF	TGCGCCAGCAGCCGGGCTCTCAATCAGCCCCAGCATTTT
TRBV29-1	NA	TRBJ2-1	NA	CSALGGGYNEQFF	TGCAGCGCCCTGGGAGGGGGCTACAATGAGCAGTTCTTC
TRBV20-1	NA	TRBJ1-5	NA	CSARGGGGAKLRYNQPQHF	TGCAGTGCTAGAGGAGGGGGAGGGGCTAAGCTCCGCTACAATCAGCCCCAGCATTTT
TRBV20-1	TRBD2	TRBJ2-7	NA	CSASSLAGVFSYEQYF	TGCAGTGCTAGTTCGCTAGCGGGAGTCTTTAGCTACGAGCAGTACTTC
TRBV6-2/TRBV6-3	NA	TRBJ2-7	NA	CASSIGYEQYF	TGTGCCAGCAGTATTGGATACGAGCAGTACTTC
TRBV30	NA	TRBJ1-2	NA	CAWKRAGTYYGYTF	TGTGCCTGGAAACGAGCCGGGACGTACTATGGCTACACCTTC
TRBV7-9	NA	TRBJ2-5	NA	CASSLAGTHVGTQYF	TGTGCCAGCAGCTTAGCGGGAACCCATGTAGGGACCCAGTACTTC
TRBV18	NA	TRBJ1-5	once	CASSGPGTRGDQPQHF	TGTGCCAGCTCAGGCCCGGGGACTCGAGGCGATCAGCCCCAGCATTTT
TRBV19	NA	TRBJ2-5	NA	CASSTVDRGAQYF	TGTGCCAGTAGTACCGTCGACCGGGGAGCCCAGTACTTC
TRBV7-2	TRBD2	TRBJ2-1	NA	CASSSDSGTIDEQFF	TGTGCCAGCAGCTCAGATAGCGGGACGATCGATGAGCAGTTCTTC
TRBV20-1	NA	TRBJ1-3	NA	CSAEDRNGNTIYF	TGCAGTGCCGAAGACAGGAACGGAAACACCATATATTTT
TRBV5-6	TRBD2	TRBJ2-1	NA	CASSLAATSGYNEQFF	TGTGCCAGCAGCTTGGCCGCGACTAGCGGTTACAATGAGCAGTTCTTC
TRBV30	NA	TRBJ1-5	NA	CACGGLRRGNQPQHF	TGTGCCTGTGGGGGGCTTAGACGTGGCAATCAGCCCCAGCATTTT
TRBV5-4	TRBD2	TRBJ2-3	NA	CASSYRLAGTSTDTQYF	TGTGCCAGCAGCTATCGACTAGCGGGGACTAGCACAGATACGCAGTATTTT
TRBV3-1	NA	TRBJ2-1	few	CASSQLNEQFF	TGTGCCAGCAGCCAACTTAATGAGCAGTTCTTC
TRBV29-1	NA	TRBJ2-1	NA	CSVTPGLNNEQFF	TGCAGCGTTACACCGGGACTCAACAATGAGCAGTTCTTC
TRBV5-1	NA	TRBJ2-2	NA	CASSSPTTNTGELFF	TGCGCCAGCAGCTCCCCCACAACGAACACCGGGGAGCTGTTTTTT
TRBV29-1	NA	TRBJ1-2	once	CSVIGTPSSDGYTF	TGCAGCGTTATAGGGACACCTTCGTCCGATGGCTACACCTTC
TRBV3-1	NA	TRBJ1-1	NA	CASSRADLAGAFF	TGTGCCAGCAGCCGAGCGGATTTGGCAGGAGCTTTCTTT
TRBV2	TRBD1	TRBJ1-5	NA	CASSGDREYQPQHF	TGTGCCAGCAGTGGCGACAGGGAGTATCAGCCCCAGCATTTT
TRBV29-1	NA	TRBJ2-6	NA	CSVETGAGGANVLTF	TGCAGCGTTGAAACGGGGGCCGGTGGGGCCAACGTCCTGACTTTC
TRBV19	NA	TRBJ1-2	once	CASSMGAGSYGYTF	TGTGCCAGTAGTATGGGGGCAGGGAGTTATGGCTACACCTTC
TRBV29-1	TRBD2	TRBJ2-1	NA	CSVEDRAGAYNEQFF	TGCAGCGTTGAAGATCGAGCGGGAGCTTACAATGAGCAGTTCTTC
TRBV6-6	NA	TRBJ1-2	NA	CASSYDGQANYGYTF	TGTGCCAGCAGTTACGACGGCCAGGCTAACTATGGCTACACCTTC
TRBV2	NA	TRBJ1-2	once	CASKLDYGYTF	TGTGCCAGCAAGCTTGATTATGGCTACACCTTC
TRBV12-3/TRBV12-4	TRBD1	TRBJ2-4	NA	CASSLVGTEYDIQYF	TGTGCCAGCAGTTTAGTCGGGACAGAATACGACATTCAGTACTTC
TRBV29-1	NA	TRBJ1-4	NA	CSVETGYNEKLFF	TGCAGCGTGGAAACAGGGTACAATGAAAAACTGTTTTTT
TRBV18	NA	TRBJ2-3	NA	CASSPGTSVLADTQYF	TGTGCCAGCTCACCCGGGACGTCGGTTCTTGCAGATACGCAGTATTTT
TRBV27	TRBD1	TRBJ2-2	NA	CASSLGQTNTGELFF	TGTGCCAGCAGTTTGGGACAGACGAACACCGGGGAGCTGTTTTTT
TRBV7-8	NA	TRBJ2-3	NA	CASSFTTTTDTQYF	TGTGCCAGCAGCTTCACTACTACCACAGATACGCAGTATTTT